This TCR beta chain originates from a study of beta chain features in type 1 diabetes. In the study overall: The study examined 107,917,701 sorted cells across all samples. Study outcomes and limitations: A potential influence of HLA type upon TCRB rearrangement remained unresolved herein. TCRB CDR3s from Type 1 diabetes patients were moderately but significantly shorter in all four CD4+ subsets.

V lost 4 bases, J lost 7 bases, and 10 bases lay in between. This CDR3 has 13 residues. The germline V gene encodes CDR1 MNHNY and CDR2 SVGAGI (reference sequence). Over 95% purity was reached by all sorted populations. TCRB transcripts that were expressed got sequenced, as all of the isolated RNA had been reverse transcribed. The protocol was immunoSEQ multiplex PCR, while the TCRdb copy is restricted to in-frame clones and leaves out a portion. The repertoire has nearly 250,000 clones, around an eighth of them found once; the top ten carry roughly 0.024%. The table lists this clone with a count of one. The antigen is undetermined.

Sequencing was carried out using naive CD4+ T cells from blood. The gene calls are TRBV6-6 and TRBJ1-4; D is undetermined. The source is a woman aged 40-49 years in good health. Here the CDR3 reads CASSSRLSEKLFF. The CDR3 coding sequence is TGTGCCAGCAGTTCCCGGTTAAGTGAAAAACTGTTTTTT.